The rows below give T cell receptor beta chains drawn from one sample of a study of T cells in Graves' hyperthyroidism and ophthalmopathy. TCRdb ran MiXCR on the multiplex PCR reads and lists one entry per CDR3 protein. The sample shows about 600,000 distinct CDR3 sequences, over 12% of them seen only once. Sequencing input: blood. The receptors shown here come from a woman under 30 with Graves' ophthalmopathy. The CDR3 runs from the conserved cysteine through the conserved F or W. D genes are given only for firm matches. Rows give clone size only sometimes, using once, few, many, or a class for an expanded clone.

v_call: TRBV28; j_call: TRBJ1-4; clone_size: many; d_call: .; cdr3_nt: TGTGCCAGCACCGGGAGTAATGAAAAACTGTTTTTT; cdr3_aa: CASTGSNEKLFF
v_call: TRBV12-3/TRBV12-4; j_call: TRBJ1-5; clone_size: many; d_call: TRBD1; cdr3_nt: TGTGCCAGCAGCACAGGACAGGGTCGCTTCAATCAGCCCCAGCATTTT; cdr3_aa: CASSTGQGRFNQPQHF
v_call: TRBV2; j_call: TRBJ2-7; clone_size: .; d_call: .; cdr3_nt: TGCGCCAGCAGCCAAGGACCCCAGTCATCTAACTACGAGCAGTACTTC; cdr3_aa: CASSQGPQSSNYEQYF
v_call: TRBV7-2; j_call: TRBJ1-1; clone_size: many; d_call: .; cdr3_nt: TGTGCCAGCAGCTCCCAGTGGGGGAAAGCTTTCTTT; cdr3_aa: CASSSQWGKAFF
v_call: TRBV6-1; j_call: TRBJ2-1; clone_size: many; d_call: TRBD2; cdr3_nt: TGTGCCAGCAGTGAACGGTGGAGGCACTCATCCCCTCTAGCGGGTGAGCAGTTCTTC; cdr3_aa: CASSERWRHSSPLAGEQFF
v_call: TRBV11-3; j_call: TRBJ1-1; clone_size: .; d_call: TRBD1; cdr3_nt: TGTGCCAGCAGCTCCGCCGGGACAGGATCCTCTGAAGCTTTCTTT; cdr3_aa: CASSSAGTGSSEAFF
v_call: TRBV7-7; j_call: TRBJ2-3; clone_size: .; d_call: TRBD1; cdr3_nt: TGTGCTAGCAGCTTAGGCCCCGGGACAGGGGGTAGCACAGATACGCAGTATTTT; cdr3_aa: CASSLGPGTGGSTDTQYF
v_call: TRBV6-6; j_call: TRBJ1-2; clone_size: few; d_call: .; cdr3_nt: TGTGCCAGCAGTTATTCTAGGGGCGCAGTCTATGGCTACACCTTC; cdr3_aa: CASSYSRGAVYGYTF
v_call: TRBV12-3/TRBV12-4; j_call: TRBJ2-1; clone_size: .; d_call: .; cdr3_nt: TGTGCCAGCAGTGACAGGAGCTCCTACATTGAGCAGTTCTTC; cdr3_aa: CASSDRSSYIEQFF
v_call: TRBV9; j_call: TRBJ2-1; clone_size: .; d_call: .; cdr3_nt: TGTGCCAGCAGCGTTCCGCCAGGGTCTGGGTACAATGAGCAGTTCTTC; cdr3_aa: CASSVPPGSGYNEQFF
v_call: TRBV9; j_call: TRBJ2-1; clone_size: many; d_call: .; cdr3_nt: TGTGCCAGCAGCGTAGCTAGGGCCTCCAGTTCGGGGCAGTCCCATGAGCAGTTCTTC; cdr3_aa: CASSVARASSSGQSHEQFF
v_call: TRBV9; j_call: TRBJ1-2; clone_size: few; d_call: .; cdr3_nt: TGTGCCAGCGTTAAGGGTCGCAGCGGCGACTATGGCTACACCTTC; cdr3_aa: CASVKGRSGDYGYTF
v_call: TRBV2; j_call: TRBJ1-1; clone_size: many; d_call: .; cdr3_nt: TGTGCCAGCAGTTCACAGGGAAGCGAGGACACTGAAGCTTTCTTT; cdr3_aa: CASSSQGSEDTEAFF
v_call: TRBV15; j_call: TRBJ2-7; clone_size: .; d_call: TRBD1; cdr3_nt: TGTGCCACCAGCAGAGCCGCAGTGGGACAGGGCCACGAGCAGTACTTC; cdr3_aa: CATSRAAVGQGHEQYF
v_call: TRBV27; j_call: TRBJ2-7; clone_size: few; d_call: .; cdr3_nt: TGTGCCAGCAATCCGATGGGGGCCCTCTACGAGCAGTACTTC; cdr3_aa: CASNPMGALYEQYF
v_call: TRBV6-6; j_call: TRBJ2-4; clone_size: .; d_call: TRBD1; cdr3_nt: TGTGCCAGCAGTTACTCGATCAGGGGGCGCGGATGGGCCAAAAACATTCAGTACTTC; cdr3_aa: CASSYSIRGRGWAKNIQYF
v_call: TRBV6-1; j_call: TRBJ1-5; clone_size: many; d_call: TRBD1; cdr3_nt: TGTGCCAGCAGTGAACCGCGACAGGGGATCATGACAAATCAGCCCCAGCATTTT; cdr3_aa: CASSEPRQGIMTNQPQHF
v_call: TRBV6-2/TRBV6-3; j_call: TRBJ2-1; clone_size: .; d_call: TRBD2; cdr3_nt: TGCGCCAGCAGACAACCAGCGGGAGGTCAGGGGAATGAGCAGTTCTTC; cdr3_aa: CASRQPAGGQGNEQFF
v_call: TRBV20-1; j_call: TRBJ2-3; clone_size: many; d_call: TRBD1; cdr3_nt: TGCAGTGTCTTGACGGGACAGTCCACAGGAGGTACGCAGTATTTT; cdr3_aa: CSVLTGQSTGGTQYF
v_call: TRBV28; j_call: TRBJ2-1; clone_size: many; d_call: TRBD2; cdr3_nt: TGTGCCAGCAGTTTAGTCCTAGCGGCCAATGAGCAGTTCTTC; cdr3_aa: CASSLVLAANEQFF
v_call: TRBV29-1; j_call: TRBJ2-3; clone_size: many; d_call: .; cdr3_nt: TGCAGCGTTGAAGATCGACCTTCAGATACGCAGTATTTT; cdr3_aa: CSVEDRPSDTQYF
v_call: TRBV2; j_call: TRBJ1-1; clone_size: few; d_call: .; cdr3_nt: TGTGCCAGCAGACTCCCCGGGGGGCGGACTGAAGCTTTCTTT; cdr3_aa: CASRLPGGRTEAFF
v_call: TRBV7-8; j_call: TRBJ2-1; clone_size: many; d_call: .; cdr3_nt: TGTGCCAGCTACGGGGGTACCTTGACCTACAATGAGCAGTTCTTC; cdr3_aa: CASYGGTLTYNEQFF